The subject of this entry is one TCR beta chain. The entry originates in a study of post-analysis software for immune sequencing data. Whole-study context: Both relapsing-remitting and secondary progressive multiple sclerosis featured among the disease courses, as did progressive-relapsing multiple sclerosis.

Unique molecular identifiers had been added to the TCR beta cDNA libraries. A single record per CDR3 protein comes from TCRdb applying MiXCR to the PCR reads. The sample includes about 540,000 distinct CDR3 sequences, around 31% of them seen just once. The sample was blood. This sequence originates from a girl between 2 and 17 years old with multiple sclerosis.

CDR3 nucleotides: TGCAGTGCTAGGGAACAGGGGTACGGGACCCAGTACTTC. As protein: CSAREQGYGTQYF. This sequence joins TRBV20-1 and TRBJ2-7; 7 bases are a match to TRBD1. The J call may be incorrect, as the DNA end agrees better with TRBJ2-5. The germline CDR1 and CDR2 sequences are DFQATT and SNEGSKA (reference sequence). The CDR3 is 13 residues long.